The 8 T cell receptor beta chains below were found in one sample sequenced in a study of shared clonotypes between healthy human individuals. The table came from immunoSEQ multiplex PCR; TCRdb's copy has only in-frame clones and leaves some out. The sample includes 450,000 to 550,000 clones, roughly 78% of them seen just once. Sequencing was carried out using PBMCs. These receptors were taken from a woman aged 40 to 50 in good health. Some clones in this sample may be carry-over from other donors' samples.

This chain connects TRBV29-1 to TRBJ2-7; perhaps TRBD2 as D (5 bases). Per the germline V gene, CDR1 is SQVTM and CDR2 is ANQGSEA. V lost 7 bases and J 3 bases, leaving 7 bases between the germline ends. The CDR3 consists of 10 residues. The CDR3 coding sequence is TGCAGCGCCGGAGGCTACGAGCAGTACTTC. Residues: CSAGGYEQYF.

CDR3 protein: CASSVGGWNQPQHF. The CDR3 DNA reads as TGTGCCAGCAGTGTGGGGGGTTGGAATCAGCCCCAGCATTTT. The chain carries TRBV6-4 and TRBJ1-5; tentatively, D is TRBD1 (5 bases). Trimming left V 4 bases short and J 4 bases short, with 11 bases between. The CDR3 totals 14 residues. CDR1 is MRHNA and CDR2 is SNTAGT in the germline V gene.

The V gene is TRBV27, the J gene TRBJ2-5; TRBD2 matches at 10 bases. CDR3 length equals 15 residues. CDR1 is MNHEY and CDR2 is SMNVEV in the germline V gene (reference sequence). Germline trimming cut 4 bases from V and 5 bases from J; bases unmatched to any gene: 7. Here the CDR3 reads CASSSKRGGWETQYF. DNA for the CDR3: TGTGCCAGCAGTTCGAAGCGGGGGGGATGGGAGACCCAGTACTTC.

This sequence joins TRBV10-2 and TRBJ2-7, with 14 bases that match TRBD2. Losses at the gene ends were 5 bases for V and 3 bases for J; bases not matched to a gene: 9. Germline assignment: CDR1 WSHSY and CDR2 SAAADI. This CDR3 has 17 amino acids. Here the CDR3 reads CASSWGLAGVGGYEQYF. The CDR3 nucleotides are TGCGCCAGCAGTTGGGGACTAGCGGGAGTCGGGGGCTACGAGCAGTACTTC.

This sequence joins TRBV25-1 and TRBJ1-2, with D possibly matching TRBD1 (5 bases). The germline CDR1 and CDR2 sequences are MGHDK and SYGVNS. Trimming took 7 bases from V and 0 from J, leaving 18 bases between them. This CDR3 contains 16 residues. This CDR3 reads CASNSGVGEANYGYTF. The DNA of the CDR3 is TGTGCCAGCAATTCGGGGGTCGGGGAAGCTAACTATGGCTACACCTTC.

V is TRBV19 and J is TRBJ2-7; TRBD1 might be the D (6 bases). This CDR3 region has 16 residues. The V gene lost 3 bases and the J gene lost 0 bases, with 15 bases spanning the gap. The germline CDR1 and CDR2 sequences are LNHDA and SQIVND (reference sequence). CDR3 bases: TGTGCCAGTAGTATGAAACTGACAGGCATCTCCTACGAGCAGTACTTC. It translates to CASSMKLTGISYEQYF.

CDR3 bases: TGCGCCAGCAGCAAAACGACAGGCCCAGGGAAGCAGTACTTC. Residues: CASSKTTGPGKQYF. The chain combines TRBV5-1 with TRBJ2-7, with a possible D match to TRBD1 (6 bases). Germline loops: CDR1 SGHRS, CDR2 YFSETQ. The CDR3 runs to 14 residues. Trimming pared 4 bases from V and 8 bases from J, leaving 19 bases between.

V is TRBV9 and J is TRBJ2-1; 12 nucleotides line up with TRBD2. The CDR3 sequence is 16 residues long. Germline CDR1 reads SGDLS; CDR2 reads YYNGEE. The V gene end was trimmed by 4 bases and the J gene end by 6 bases; junction bases not matched to a gene: 8. The CDR3 loop reads CASSSLAGGPGNEQFF. Here the CDR3 DNA reads TGTGCCAGCAGCTCCCTAGCGGGAGGGCCGGGCAATGAGCAGTTCTTC.